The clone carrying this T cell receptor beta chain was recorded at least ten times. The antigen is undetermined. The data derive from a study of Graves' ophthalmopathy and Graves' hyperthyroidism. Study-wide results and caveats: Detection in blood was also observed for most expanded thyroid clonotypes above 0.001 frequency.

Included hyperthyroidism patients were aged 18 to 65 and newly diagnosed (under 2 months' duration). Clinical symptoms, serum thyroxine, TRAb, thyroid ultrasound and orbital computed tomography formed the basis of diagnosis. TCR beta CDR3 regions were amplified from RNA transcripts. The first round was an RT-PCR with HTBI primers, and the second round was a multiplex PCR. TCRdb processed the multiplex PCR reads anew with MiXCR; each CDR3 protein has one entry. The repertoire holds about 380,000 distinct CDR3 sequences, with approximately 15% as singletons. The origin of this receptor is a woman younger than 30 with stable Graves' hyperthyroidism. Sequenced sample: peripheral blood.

The CDR3 bases are TGCAGCGTTTGGGACGGCGGGGAGACCCAGTACTTC. Its protein product is CSVWDGGETQYF. J is TRBJ2-5 and V is TRBV29-1; D is possibly TRBD1 or TRBD2 (5 bases each). This CDR3 comprises 12 residues. The germline V and J ends were trimmed by 5 bases and 5 bases, with 12 bases remaining between them. CDR1 SQVTM and CDR2 ANQGSEA come from the germline V gene.